These 7 T cell receptor beta chains originate from one sample sequenced in a study of tumor-infiltrating lymphocytes in primary liver carcinoma. The approximately 17-32 mg bulk tissue piece was not sorted before simultaneous RNA and DNA extraction. Researchers generated TCR beta cDNA from roughly 520 ng of total RNA, relying on a constant-region primer. Library construction for TCR beta comprised three nested multiplex PCR rounds performed with slightly modified ARM-PCR. Amplification in the first two PCR rounds was performed using TRBV1-TRBV30 forward primers and a C-beta reverse primer for 10 cycles each. A single record per CDR3 protein comes from TCRdb applying MiXCR to the multiplex PCR reads. The sample gives approximately 110,000 distinct CDR3 sequences, about 59% of which show up once; 7% to 10% is in the top ten. What was sequenced was liver tumor tissue from sampling region 1. Noted subset: tumor region T1, superior pole. The receptors derive from a woman aged 55 to 70 with primary liver carcinoma and hepatitis B virus infection.

For this clonotype: The germline gene is not matched at one end of the junction; a read error may be the cause. The chain combines TRBV11-2 with TRBJ2-7, with 7 bases fitting TRBD2. The length of the CDR3 is 14 residues. The germline gives CDR1 SGHAT, CDR2 FQNNGV. The CDR3 DNA is TGTGCCAGCAGTCGGCTAGCGGACTCGTACGAGCGGTACTTC. It yields the protein CASSRLADSYERYF.

This clonotype came up many times. The chain has TRBV7-9 and TRBJ2-5; perhaps D is TRBD1 or TRBD2 (5 bases each). From germline, CDR1 is SEHNR and CDR2 FQNEAQ (reference sequence). Trimming took 2 bases from V and 7 from J, leaving 17 bases between them. CDR3 length: 15 residues. The CDR3: CASSLIRGVRGTQYF. The CDR3 DNA reads as TGTGCCAGCAGCTTAATAAGGGGAGTCCGAGGGACCCAGTACTTC.

This chain uses TRBV7-8 with TRBJ2-3; D is ambiguous. CDR1 SGHVS and CDR2 FQNEAQ come from the germline V gene. The CDR3 extends over 14 amino acids. The V gene lost 5 bases and the J gene lost 4 bases, with 13 bases spanning the gap. The CDR3 sequence is CASSPQWNSDTQYF. The CDR3 DNA reads as TGTGCCAGCAGCCCGCAATGGAACTCAGATACGCAGTATTTT.

On this clonotype itself: Germline is not matched at one junction end, which may reflect a read error. This sequence joins TRBV11-2 and TRBJ2-2; 8 nucleotides line up with TRBD2. CDR3 length: 16 residues. Germline values: CDR1 SGHAT, CDR2 FQNNGV. This chain's CDR3 is CASNSLLADNTGEPFF. The CDR3 coding sequence is TGTGCCAGCAACTCCCTACTAGCGGATAACACCGGGGAGCCGTTTTTT.

Comment on this clonotype: The junction and the germline gene differ at one end; a read error may be behind it. The CDR3 spells CAISLEGHNSPLHF. The CDR3 DNA follows: TGTGCCATCAGCTTAGAAGGGCATAATTCACCCCTCCACTTT. The chain is built from TRBV11-2 and TRBJ1-6; D not certain. The CDR3 is 14 amino acids. Germline V gene sequence: CDR1 SGHAT, CDR2 FQNNGV.

Points on this clonotype: Likely a read error: the CDR3 ends without its conserved phenylalanine or tryptophan. The chain employs TRBV6-1 and TRBJ2-1, with D possibly being TRBD1 (7 bases). The CDR3 extends over 17 amino acids. Germline CDR1 reads MNHNS; CDR2 reads SASEGT. In DNA, the CDR3 is TGTGCCGGCAGTGTTTTCGGAGGGGCAGGGGGATTCAATGAGCAGTTCTCC. It specifies CAGSVFGGAGGFNEQFS.

In the case of this clonotype: Compared with germline, one end of the junction differs, possibly owing to a read error. The rearrangement links TRBV11-1 to TRBJ2-7; TRBD2 is a possible D gene (6 bases). Germline V gene lookup returns CDR1 SGHAT and CDR2 FQDESV (reference sequence). The CDR3 covers 15 residues. The CDR3 loop is CASSWGGTRTYERYF. The CDR3 bases are TGTGCCAGCAGCTGGGGCGGGACGAGGACCTATGAGCGGTACTTT.